Listed below are T cell receptor beta chains from one sample, sequenced in a study of OX40 agonist ivuxolimab in advanced cancers. Only in-frame clones appear in the TCRdb table, and some are missing; sequencing was by immunoSEQ multiplex PCR. The sample shows 70,000 or so clones, more than 80% of them seen only once. Specimen: CD4+ or CD8+ T cells sorted from blood, collected in a trial of the OX40 agonist ivuxolimab. Receptor source: an adult with an advanced solid tumor such as melanoma, head and neck, liver or kidney cancer. The CDR3 runs from the conserved cysteine through the conserved F or W. The D gene is left open where the match is weak. Clone size is given for some rows only: seen once, a few or many times, or a class if the clone is expanded.

V: TRBV5-8
D: NA
size: NA
J: TRBJ2-1
CDR3: CASSPQTVLSSYNEQFF
DNA: TGTGCCAGCAGCCCACAGACAGTCTTGAGCTCCTACAATGAGCAGTTCTTC

V: TRBV5-5
D: TRBD1
size: NA
J: TRBJ2-1
CDR3: CASSWDRGWYNEQFF
DNA: TGTGCCAGCAGCTGGGACAGGGGGTGGTACAATGAGCAGTTCTTC

V: TRBV9
D: NA
size: NA
J: TRBJ2-5
CDR3: CASSLSGLQETQYF
DNA: TGTGCCAGCAGCTTGAGCGGGCTCCAAGAGACCCAGTACTTC

V: TRBV6-6
D: TRBD2
size: NA
J: TRBJ2-1
CDR3: CASSYDPGRKGEQFF
DNA: TGTGCCAGCAGTTATGACCCCGGGAGGAAGGGTGAGCAGTTCTTC

V: TRBV4-3
D: TRBD2
size: NA
J: TRBJ2-3
CDR3: CASSQDFPSGGADTQYF
DNA: TGCGCCAGCAGCCAAGATTTTCCTAGCGGGGGGGCAGATACGCAGTATTTT

V: TRBV5-8
D: NA
size: NA
J: TRBJ1-1
CDR3: CASSLAAQLNTEAFF
DNA: TGTGCCAGCAGCTTGGCCGCGCAATTGAACACTGAAGCTTTCTTT

V: TRBV9
D: TRBD1
size: NA
J: TRBJ1-6
CDR3: CASSAEPGQGFRHSPLHF
DNA: TGTGCCAGCAGCGCGGAGCCGGGACAGGGTTTCCGGCATTCACCCCTCCACTTT

V: TRBV19
D: NA
size: NA
J: TRBJ2-1
CDR3: CASSMMSRSSYNEQFF
DNA: TGTGCCAGTAGTATGATGTCCAGAAGCTCCTACAATGAGCAGTTCTTC

V: TRBV4-3
D: NA
size: NA
J: TRBJ2-7
CDR3: CASSQVPGYTDEQYF
DNA: TGCGCCAGCAGCCAAGTCCCGGGGTATACGGACGAGCAGTACTTC

V: TRBV11-2
D: NA
size: once
J: TRBJ1-1
CDR3: CASSVSGTLYLNTEAFF
DNA: TGTGCCAGCAGCGTATCCGGGACGTTATACTTGAACACTGAAGCTTTCTTT

V: TRBV6-6
D: NA
size: NA
J: TRBJ1-3
CDR3: CASSLDYSGNTIYF
DNA: TGTGCCAGCAGTTTGGATTATTCTGGAAACACCATATATTTT

V: TRBV7-3
D: TRBD2
size: NA
J: TRBJ2-7
CDR3: CASSPGGGYEQYF
DNA: TGTGCCAGCAGCCCCGGCGGGGGATACGAGCAGTACTTC

V: TRBV30
D: TRBD1
size: NA
J: TRBJ2-7
CDR3: CAWKLGAGGIYEQYF
DNA: TGTGCCTGGAAGCTAGGGGCAGGGGGCATTTACGAGCAGTACTTC

V: TRBV27
D: NA
size: NA
J: TRBJ1-2
CDR3: CASSLGGGNGYTF
DNA: TGTGCCAGCAGTTTAGGAGGGGGAAATGGCTACACCTTC

V: TRBV28
D: NA
size: NA
J: TRBJ2-1
CDR3: CASRGDVGENNEQFF
DNA: TGTGCCAGCAGGGGGGATGTAGGGGAGAACAATGAGCAGTTCTTC

V: TRBV28
D: NA
size: few
J: TRBJ1-5
CDR3: CASRPRGNQPQHF
DNA: TGTGCCAGCAGGCCCCGTGGCAATCAGCCCCAGCATTTT

V: TRBV19
D: TRBD2
size: NA
J: TRBJ2-3
CDR3: CASSRRLAGADTQYF
DNA: TGTGCCAGTAGCCGAAGACTAGCGGGAGCAGATACGCAGTATTTT

V: TRBV7-2
D: TRBD2
size: NA
J: TRBJ2-1
CDR3: CASRPLAGGFNEQFF
DNA: TGTGCCAGCAGGCCGTTAGCGGGGGGGTTCAATGAGCAGTTCTTC

V: TRBV10-3
D: NA
size: NA
J: TRBJ2-1
CDR3: CAISDRDSNNEQFF
DNA: TGTGCCATCAGTGACCGGGACTCAAACAATGAGCAGTTCTTC

V: TRBV27
D: TRBD2
size: NA
J: TRBJ2-5
CDR3: CASSLSASGPGEETQYF
DNA: TGTGCCAGCAGTTTATCGGCTAGCGGGCCTGGAGAAGAGACCCAGTACTTC

V: TRBV29-1
D: TRBD1
size: NA
J: TRBJ2-7
CDR3: CSVVPGQVSYEQYF
DNA: TGCAGCGTTGTTCCCGGACAGGTTTCCTACGAGCAGTACTTC

V: TRBV6-6
D: NA
size: NA
J: TRBJ1-2
CDR3: CASSYGFPLTYGYTF
DNA: TGTGCCAGCAGTTATGGTTTTCCACTAACCTATGGCTACACCTTC

V: TRBV19
D: NA
size: NA
J: TRBJ1-1
CDR3: CASSPLDGLPTGAFF
DNA: TGTGCCAGTAGTCCTCTGGACGGACTTCCAACGGGCGCTTTCTTT

V: TRBV4-3
D: NA
size: NA
J: TRBJ2-7
CDR3: CASSQSERGYEQYF
DNA: TGCGCCAGCAGCCAATCAGAAAGGGGGTACGAGCAGTACTTC

V: TRBV13
D: NA
size: NA
J: TRBJ2-7
CDR3: CASSRSSYEQYF
DNA: TGTGCCAGCAGCCGGAGCTCCTACGAGCAGTACTTC

V: TRBV10-3
D: NA
size: NA
J: TRBJ2-3
CDR3: CAISESGTSTDTQYF
DNA: TGTGCCATCAGTGAGTCCGGAACTAGCACAGATACGCAGTATTTT

V: TRBV10-3
D: TRBD1
size: NA
J: TRBJ2-7
CDR3: CAISEVDRSSYEQYF
DNA: TGTGCCATCAGTGAGGTGGACAGGTCCTCCTACGAGCAGTACTTC

V: TRBV27
D: NA
size: NA
J: TRBJ2-7
CDR3: CASSLTSYGEQYF
DNA: TGTGCCAGCAGCCTTACTAGCTACGGCGAGCAGTACTTC

V: TRBV7-9
D: NA
size: NA
J: TRBJ2-5
CDR3: CASSPPGEQETQYF
DNA: TGTGCCAGCAGCCCCCCGGGAGAACAAGAGACCCAGTACTTC

V: TRBV10-3
D: NA
size: NA
J: TRBJ1-2
CDR3: CAISEATLRTDTGGYTF
DNA: TGTGCCATCAGTGAAGCTACCCTGAGGACGGACACAGGCGGCTACACCTTC

V: TRBV29-1
D: TRBD2
size: NA
J: TRBJ2-1
CDR3: CSVFSGLAVYNEQFF
DNA: TGCAGCGTTTTCTCTGGACTAGCGGTGTACAATGAGCAGTTCTTC

V: TRBV5-4
D: NA
size: NA
J: TRBJ2-1
CDR3: CASSEGPTSYNEQFF
DNA: TGTGCCAGCAGCGAAGGACCCACATCCTACAATGAGCAGTTCTTC

V: TRBV14
D: NA
size: NA
J: TRBJ2-3
CDR3: CASSQTGAFTDTQYF
DNA: TGTGCCAGCAGCCAGACAGGAGCTTTCACAGATACGCAGTATTTT

V: TRBV28
D: TRBD2
size: NA
J: TRBJ2-1
CDR3: CASSPLAGSSYNEQFF
DNA: TGTGCCAGCAGCCCGCTAGCGGGGAGCTCCTACAATGAGCAGTTCTTC

V: TRBV7-3
D: NA
size: NA
J: TRBJ2-1
CDR3: CASSPETNNEQFF
DNA: TGTGCCAGCAGCCCCGAGACGAACAATGAGCAGTTCTTC

V: TRBV27
D: NA
size: NA
J: TRBJ2-7
CDR3: CASSSGLTYEQYF
DNA: TGTGCCAGCAGTTCGGGACTCACCTACGAGCAGTACTTC

V: TRBV9
D: TRBD2
size: NA
J: TRBJ2-1
CDR3: CASNSGGNNEQFF
DNA: TGTGCCAGCAATTCGGGAGGCAACAATGAGCAGTTCTTC

V: TRBV4-1
D: NA
size: few
J: TRBJ2-4
CDR3: CASSQENPGDIQYF
DNA: TGCGCCAGCAGCCAAGAGAATCCGGGCGACATTCAGTACTTC

V: TRBV7-3
D: NA
size: NA
J: TRBJ2-2
CDR3: CASRVDSSGELFF
DNA: TGTGCCAGCAGAGTAGACAGTTCCGGGGAGCTGTTTTTT

V: TRBV19
D: NA
size: once
J: TRBJ2-1
CDR3: CASSPQVPYNEQFF
DNA: TGTGCCAGTAGTCCCCAGGTACCCTACAATGAGCAGTTCTTC

V: TRBV9
D: NA
size: NA
J: TRBJ1-1
CDR3: CASSATSGNTEAFF
DNA: TGTGCCAGCAGCGCCACTTCAGGGAACACTGAAGCTTTCTTT

V: TRBV10-3
D: TRBD2
size: NA
J: TRBJ2-7
CDR3: CAISDELGSSGSYEQYF
DNA: TGTGCCATCAGTGATGAACTCGGATCTAGCGGATCCTACGAGCAGTACTTC

V: TRBV5-8
D: TRBD2
size: NA
J: TRBJ2-1
CDR3: CASSLVTSGTDEQFF
DNA: TGTGCCAGCAGCTTGGTGACTAGCGGTACCGATGAGCAGTTCTTC

V: TRBV6-5
D: NA
size: NA
J: TRBJ1-5
CDR3: CASSPGESQHF
DNA: TGTGCCAGCAGCCCGGGCGAGTCCCAGCATTTT

V: TRBV6-1
D: NA
size: NA
J: TRBJ2-3
CDR3: CASSPLAGTDTQYF
DNA: TGTGCCAGCAGTCCCCTTGCGGGGACAGATACGCAGTATTTT

V: TRBV6-5
D: NA
size: few
J: TRBJ2-5
CDR3: CASSYRAGETQYF
DNA: TGTGCCAGCAGTTATAGGGCAGGAGAGACCCAGTACTTC

V: TRBV9
D: TRBD1
size: NA
J: TRBJ2-5
CDR3: CASSGTGVKTQYF
DNA: TGTGCCAGCTCCGGGACAGGGGTAAAGACCCAGTACTTC

V: TRBV18
D: NA
size: NA
J: TRBJ2-1
CDR3: CASSGGQGLGYNEQFF
DNA: TGTGCCAGCTCCGGAGGGCAGGGGCTTGGTTACAATGAGCAGTTCTTC

V: TRBV27
D: NA
size: NA
J: TRBJ1-1
CDR3: CASSLRAGAGTEAFF
DNA: TGTGCCAGCAGTTTAAGGGCAGGGGCAGGCACTGAAGCTTTCTTT

V: TRBV28
D: NA
size: NA
J: TRBJ1-1
CDR3: CASSLDSNTEAFF
DNA: TGTGCCAGCAGTTTAGACAGTAACACTGAAGCTTTCTTT

V: TRBV4-2
D: NA
size: NA
J: TRBJ1-1
CDR3: CASSQGRETNTEAFF
DNA: TGTGCCAGCAGCCAAGGACGAGAGACGAACACTGAAGCTTTCTTT